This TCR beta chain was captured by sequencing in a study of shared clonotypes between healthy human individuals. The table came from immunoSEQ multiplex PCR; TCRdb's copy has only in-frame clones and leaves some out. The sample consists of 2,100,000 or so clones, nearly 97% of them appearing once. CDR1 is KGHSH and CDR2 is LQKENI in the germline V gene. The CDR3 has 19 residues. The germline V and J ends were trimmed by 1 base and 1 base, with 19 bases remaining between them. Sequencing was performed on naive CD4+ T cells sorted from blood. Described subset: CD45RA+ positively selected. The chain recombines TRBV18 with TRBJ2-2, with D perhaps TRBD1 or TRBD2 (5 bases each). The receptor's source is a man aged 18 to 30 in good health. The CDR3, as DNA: TGTGCCAGCTCACCACTCCGGGGCCAGGCGATTAGGAACACCGGGGAGCTGTTTTTT. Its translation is CASSPLRGQAIRNTGELFF.